The 19 T cell receptor beta chains below come from one sample, sequenced in a study of blood T cell repertoires in COVID-19. Clones were sequenced by immunoSEQ multiplex PCR, and TCRdb holds only the in-frame ones, with some missing. Of tens of thousands of clones in the sample, 70% to 90% are singletons; the top ten hold roughly 9.1%. The sample consisted of PBMCs or T cells enriched from blood (not recorded which). These receptor sequences come from a woman in her 40s who had recovered from COVID-19.

The CDR3 nucleotides are TGTGCCAGTAGTAGGGGTAGGGGATCCTACGAGCAGTACTTC. As protein: CASSRGRGSYEQYF. J is TRBJ2-7 and V is TRBV19, with a weak D call TRBD1 (5 bases). CDR3 length: 14 amino acids. The ends were cut back, 4 bases at V and 1 base at J, with 11 bases in the middle. Germline V gene sequence: CDR1 LNHDA, CDR2 SQIVND (reference sequence).

V usage is TRBV27 and J usage is TRBJ2-7; 7 bases match TRBD1. The junction had 10 bases not matched to a gene; V was cut back by 10 bases and J by 4 bases. The CDR3 has 13 residues. CDR1 MNHEY and CDR2 SMNVEV come from the germline V gene (reference sequence). CDR3 bases: TGTGCCACCGCTCGGGGACAGCATTACGAGCAGTACTTC. Its translation: CATARGQHYEQYF.

J is TRBJ1-3 and V is TRBV6-5, with TRBD1 matching 7 bases. The CDR3 runs 14 residues. The J segment lost 2 bases and the V segment lost 6 bases, leaving 4 bases of the junction unmatched. The germline CDR1 and CDR2 sequences are MNHEY and SVGAGI. The CDR3 DNA reads as TGTGCCAGCAGGGTTACAGGGGCTGGAAACACCATATATTTT. Protein product: CASRVTGAGNTIYF.

V is TRBV7-8 and J is TRBJ1-1, with 8 bases aligning to TRBD1. Looked up from germline, CDR1 is SGHVS and CDR2 is FQNEAQ. Trimming took 5 bases from V and 1 from J; bases not matched to a gene: 9. The CDR3 contains 16 residues. The CDR3 protein is CASSVWTGRANTEAFF. CDR3 coding DNA: TGTGCCAGCAGCGTGTGGACAGGGAGGGCGAACACTGAAGCTTTCTTT.

The chain couples TRBV29-1 to TRBJ1-4; D gene ambiguous. V lost 7 bases to trimming and J lost 4 bases, with 10 bases between them. The CDR3 has 12 residues. Germline values: CDR1 SQVTM, CDR2 ANQGSEA. The CDR3 sequence is CSGGGLNEKLFF. In nucleotides, the CDR3 is TGCAGCGGTGGCGGCCTTAATGAAAAACTGTTTTTT.

The genes are TRBV27 and TRBJ1-1; D perhaps matches TRBD1 (5 bases). Germline CDR1 reads MNHEY; CDR2 reads SMNVEV (reference sequence). Trimming cost V 6 bases and J 8 bases, with 16 bases left between them. The CDR3 runs 13 residues. In nucleotides, the CDR3 is TGTGCCAGCAGCCGACCCGGGGGTGGGGAAGCTTTCTTT. This gives the protein CASSRPGGGEAFF.

V is TRBV19 and J is TRBJ1-4; the D gene is possibly TRBD1 (5 bases). This CDR3 is 16 amino acids long. V lost 4 bases, J lost 7 bases, and 19 bases lay in between. From germline, CDR1 is LNHDA and CDR2 SQIVND (reference sequence). The CDR3 DNA sequence: TGTGCCAGTAGTACGCAAAACAGCTTAAGGGGTGAAAAACTGTTTTTT. As protein: CASSTQNSLRGEKLFF.

A note on this clone: One end of the junction fails to match germline, which may point to a read error. V usage is TRBV7-9 and J usage is TRBJ2-4; 13 bases agree with TRBD2. Germline CDR1 reads SEHNR; CDR2 reads FQNEAQ (reference sequence). The CDR3 loop spans 19 amino acids. The CDR3: CASSTSGTSGAWDKNIQYF. The CDR3 bases are TGTGCTAGCAGCACATCCGGGACTAGCGGGGCCTGGGACAAAAACATTCAGTACTTC.

The V gene is TRBV5-5, the J gene TRBJ2-7; weak D call: TRBD1 (6 bases). The V gene lost 1 base and the J gene lost 0 bases, with 8 bases spanning the gap. Germline lookup yields CDR1 SGHKS and CDR2 YYEKEE (reference sequence). The CDR3 runs 14 residues. Written as DNA, the CDR3 is TGTGCCAGCAGCTTGCAGGGACACTCCTACGAGCAGTACTTC. Residues: CASSLQGHSYEQYF.

This rearrangement joins TRBV24-1 to TRBJ1-1, with D hard to call. Germline loops: CDR1 KGHDR, CDR2 SFDVKD. V was pared by 0 bases and J by 6 bases, with 7 bases between. The CDR3 has 13 residues. CDR3 residues: CATSDLRGAEAFF. The DNA for the CDR3 is TGTGCCACCAGTGATTTGCGGGGAGCTGAAGCTTTCTTT.

This clone is a singleton in its sample. The rearrangement uses TRBV19 and TRBJ1-1, with 8 bases aligning to TRBD1. CDR1 is LNHDA, CDR2 SQIVND, per germline (reference sequence). There are 15 residues in the CDR3. Trimming cost V 8 bases and J 4 bases; bases outside gene matches: 12. The CDR3 region has the DNA TGTGCCAGTTCGCTCCAGGGGGCCCGGGGCACTGAAGCTTTCTTT. It codes for CASSLQGARGTEAFF.

The chain employs TRBV11-2 and TRBJ1-3; D unresolved. This CDR3 comprises 14 residues. Germline values: CDR1 SGHAT, CDR2 FQNNGV. Trimming removed 1 base from V and 1 base from J, with 5 bases in between. CDR3 in DNA: TGTGCCAGCAGCTTAGCGGGTTCTGGAAACACCATATATTTT. It specifies CASSLAGSGNTIYF.

CDR3 region: CASSDPGQPNTGELFF. In DNA form, the CDR3 reads TGTGCCAGCAGCGATCCGGGACAGCCGAACACCGGGGAGCTGTTTTTT. J is TRBJ2-2 and V is TRBV7-3; 7 bases map to TRBD1. Germline V gene lookup returns CDR1 SGHTA and CDR2 FQGTGA. This CDR3 region has 16 residues. The V segment lost 5 bases and the J segment 0 bases; nucleotides outside the gene matches: 6.

V gene TRBV12-3 or TRBV12-4 combines with J gene TRBJ1-2; D remains unclear. The CDR3 is 12 residues long. V lost 2 bases, J lost 8 bases, and 9 bases lay in between. The CDR3 bases are TGTGCCAGCAGTTTACCGGGTTGGGGCTACACCTTC. Translating it yields CASSLPGWGYTF.

The gene calls are TRBV19 and TRBJ1-5; 10 positions match TRBD1. Germline V gene data show CDR1 as LNHDA and CDR2 as SQIVND (reference sequence). V gave up 0 bases and J gave up 5 bases; unmatched junction bases: 7. CDR3 size: 17 residues. The CDR3 DNA reads as TGTGCCAGTAGTATAGACGTTGGGACAGGGGATTATCAGCCCCAGCATTTT. This codes for CASSIDVGTGDYQPQHF.

The V call is TRBV10-3, the J call TRBJ2-3; 10 nucleotides line up with TRBD2. The trim removed 2 bases at V and 4 bases at J, leaving 3 bases unmatched. Germline loops: CDR1 ENHRY, CDR2 SYGVKD. The CDR3 runs 15 residues. CDR3 amino acids: CAISETSGDADTQYF. The CDR3 coding sequence is TGTGCCATCAGTGAGACTAGCGGGGACGCAGATACGCAGTATTTT.

This clone was recorded only once. The chain carries TRBV25-1 and TRBJ1-2; D call uncertain. Trimming removed 3 bases at V and 8 bases at J, with 10 bases between. The CDR3 is made up of 12 amino acids. Germline lookup yields CDR1 MGHDK and CDR2 SYGVNS. The CDR3 sequence is CASSERGYGYTF. CDR3 DNA: TGTGCCAGCAGTGAGAGAGGGTACGGCTACACCTTC.

V and J are TRBV6-5 and TRBJ2-3, with a tentative D call TRBD1 (5 bases). Looked up from germline, CDR1 is MNHEY and CDR2 is SVGAGI. This CDR3 is 15 amino acids long. V was pared by 2 bases and J by 3 bases, with 12 bases between. This CDR3 is CASSYRGRVTDTQYF. Written as DNA, the CDR3 is TGTGCCAGCAGTTACAGGGGAAGGGTAACAGATACGCAGTATTTT.

The rearrangement links TRBV27 to TRBJ1-1, with 8 bases aligning to TRBD1. The length of the CDR3 is 13 residues. V was pared by 7 bases and J by 3 bases, with 4 bases of the junction left unmatched. Per germline, CDR1 MNHEY and CDR2 SMNVEV (reference sequence). CDR3 sequence: CASTRGPYTEAFF. The DNA for the CDR3 is TGTGCCAGCACCAGGGGGCCTTACACTGAAGCTTTCTTT.